These 11 T cell receptor beta chains came from one sample sequenced in a study of cytomegalovirus exposure and HLA in healthy donors. Profiled with immunoSEQ multiplex PCR; TCRdb holds only in-frame clones, not every one. Of roughly 250,000 clones in the sample, approximately 83% were seen once. Sample: PBMCs. The receptors shown here come from a woman aged 25 to 45 in good health and CMV-seropositive.

This clone was counted a few times. The V call is TRBV5-1, the J call TRBJ2-1; 11 bases are shared with TRBD2. V trimming: 0 bases; J trimming: 10 bases; junction bases outside the gene matches: 6. Germline V gene lookup returns CDR1 SGHRS and CDR2 YFSETQ. The CDR3 length is 15 residues. The CDR3 DNA follows: TGCGCCAGCAGCTTGGGTGGACTAGCGGGTTCCGAGCAGTTCTTC. Amino acid sequence: CASSLGGLAGSEQFF.

The CDR3 loop reads CSAYDYEQYF. The CDR3 DNA follows: TGCAGCGCCTACGACTACGAGCAGTACTTC. This sequence joins TRBV29-1 and TRBJ2-7; no firm D call. V was trimmed by 7 bases and J by 3 bases, leaving 7 bases between them. From germline, CDR1 is SQVTM and CDR2 ANQGSEA. CDR3 length: 10 amino acids.

The CDR3 nucleotides read TGTGCCAGTTCCGGGAGGGGGGAAAATGGCTACACCTTC. Its protein product is CASSGRGENGYTF. The chain carries TRBV19 and TRBJ1-2; D is perhaps TRBD1 (6 bases). The CDR3 has 13 amino acids. V was cut by 8 bases and J by 6 bases, with 16 bases left in between. CDR1 is LNHDA, CDR2 SQIVND, per germline (reference sequence).

This CDR3 is CASSSAQVSEAFF. In nucleotides, the CDR3 is TGTGCCAGCAGCTCCGCTCAGGTCTCTGAAGCTTTCTTT. The chain has TRBV7-9 and TRBJ1-1; D is unresolved. V lost 4 bases and J 6 bases, leaving 12 bases between the germline ends. This CDR3 comprises 13 residues. Germline CDR1 is SEHNR and CDR2 is FQNEAQ (reference sequence). Full variable domain (missing parts from reference TRBV7-9 and TRBJ1-1): DTGVSQNPRHKITKRGQNVTFRCDPISEHNRLYWYRQTLGQGPEFLTYFQNEAQLEKSRLLSDRFSAERPKGSFSTLEIQRTEQGDSAMYLCASSSAQVSEAFFGQGTRLTVV.

Points on this clone: This specimen includes other DNA sequences encoding the same CDR3. CDR3 coding DNA: TGCGCCAGCAGCCTAGCGATGAACACTGAAGCTTTCTTT. It encodes CASSLAMNTEAFF. This chain links TRBV4-1 with TRBJ1-1; the D is unclear. Trimming removed 4 bases at V and 0 bases at J, with 6 bases between. Germline values: CDR1 MGHRA, CDR2 YSYEKL. The CDR3 loop spans 13 amino acids.

This chain joins TRBV5-1 and TRBJ2-7, with D possibly matching TRBD1 (5 bases). The CDR3 is 14 residues long. The V and J ends lost 0 bases and 2 bases respectively, with 9 bases between them. Germline V gene lookup returns CDR1 SGHRS and CDR2 YFSETQ. The CDR3 is CASSLAGFPYEQYF. CDR3 sequence (DNA): TGCGCCAGCAGCTTGGCAGGGTTCCCCTACGAGCAGTACTTC.

This chain uses TRBV5-1 with TRBJ2-1; TRBD2 is a possible D gene (5 bases). The V end lost 1 base, the J end lost 2 bases, and 10 bases lay between the germline ends. This CDR3 is built from 15 residues. Germline V gene data show CDR1 as SGHRS and CDR2 as YFSETQ. CDR3 in amino acids: CASSLKRGTYNEQFF. The CDR3 nucleotides are TGCGCCAGCAGCTTGAAACGGGGAACCTACAATGAGCAGTTCTTC. Full variable domain (rest looked up from reference TRBV5-1 and TRBJ2-1): KAGVTQTPRYLIKTRGQQVTLSCSPISGHRSVSWYQQTPGQGLQFLFEYFSETQRNKGNFPGRFSGRQFSNSRSEMNVSTLELGDSALYLCASSLKRGTYNEQFFGPGTRLTVL.

The chain combines TRBV27 with TRBJ2-3; no firm D call. Germline V gene lookup returns CDR1 MNHEY and CDR2 SMNVEV (reference sequence). CDR3 length: 14 residues. V dropped 6 bases and J dropped 3 bases, with 13 bases sitting between them. The CDR3 is CASSLLSRTDTQYF. For the CDR3, the DNA is TGTGCCAGCAGCCTCTTAAGTAGAACAGATACGCAGTATTTT.

This clone was seen repeatedly, ten times or more. The rearrangement links TRBV9 to TRBJ2-1, with 10 bases aligning to TRBD1. Germline V gives CDR1 SGDLS, CDR2 YYNGEE. J gave up 7 bases and V 4 bases, and 11 bases lay outside the gene matches. The CDR3 is made up of 16 amino acids. The CDR3 loop is CASSLTTGGILNEQFF. The CDR3, as DNA: TGTGCCAGCAGCCTTACGACAGGGGGCATTTTGAATGAGCAGTTCTTC. Drawing the rest from reference TRBV9 and TRBJ2-1, the complete variable domain is DSGVTQTPKHLITATGQRVTLRCSPRSGDLSVYWYQQSLDQGLQFLIQYYNGEERAKGNILERFSAQQFPDLHSELNLSSLELGDSALYFCASSLTTGGILNEQFFGPGTRLTVL.

The V call is TRBV2, the J call TRBJ2-1; TRBD1 matches 12 bases. The CDR3 length is 15 residues. Germline V gene sequence: CDR1 SNHLY, CDR2 FYNNEI. After removal of 4 bases from V and 9 bases from J, the junction contained 7 bases not matched to a gene. This CDR3 is CASSGLGTGGGEQFF. The CDR3 DNA is TGTGCCAGCAGTGGTCTTGGGACAGGGGGCGGTGAGCAGTTCTTC.

This sequence joins TRBV5-1 and TRBJ2-7, with TRBD1 matching 8 bases. Trimming at V came to 2 bases and at J to 3 bases, leaving 4 bases not matched to a gene. The CDR3 totals 14 residues. CDR1 SGHRS and CDR2 YFSETQ come from the germline V gene. CDR3 residues: CASSLLTGDYEQYF. The CDR3 DNA reads as TGCGCCAGCAGCTTACTGACAGGGGACTACGAGCAGTACTTC.